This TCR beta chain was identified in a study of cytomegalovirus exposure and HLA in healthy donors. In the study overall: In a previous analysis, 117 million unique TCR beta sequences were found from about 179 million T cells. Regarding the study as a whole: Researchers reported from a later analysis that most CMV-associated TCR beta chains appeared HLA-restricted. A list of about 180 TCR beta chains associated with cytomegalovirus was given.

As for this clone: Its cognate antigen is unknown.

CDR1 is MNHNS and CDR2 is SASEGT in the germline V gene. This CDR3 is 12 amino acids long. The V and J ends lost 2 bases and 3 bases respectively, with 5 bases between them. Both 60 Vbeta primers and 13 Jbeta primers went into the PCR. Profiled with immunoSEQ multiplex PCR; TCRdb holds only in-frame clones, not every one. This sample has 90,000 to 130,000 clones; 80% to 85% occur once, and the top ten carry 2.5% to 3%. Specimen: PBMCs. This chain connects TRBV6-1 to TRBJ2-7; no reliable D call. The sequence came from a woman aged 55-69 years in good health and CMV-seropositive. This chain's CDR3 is CASSETYYEQYF. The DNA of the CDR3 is TGTGCCAGCAGTGAAACTTACTACGAGCAGTACTTC.